The clone carrying this TCR beta chain was picked up one time. Its antigen is not known. The sample is drawn from a study of CD8 T cells in Susac syndrome. Overall study results and limits: It was acknowledged in the study that the number of individuals who were included in its TCR sequencing and HLA analysis was relatively small.

Patients with stable or active relapsing-remitting disease, all of them treatment-naive, made up the multiple sclerosis controls. It was negative isolation that provided the CD8+ and CD4+ T cells, whereas TEMRA cells were enriched by FACS. RNA amounts of roughly 0.45 to 1 ug underwent reverse transcription with random hexamers. With immunoSEQ multiplex PCR, TCR beta CDR3 was amplified across 54 Vbeta and 13 Jbeta. One entry per CDR3 protein, called by TCRdb with MiXCR from the immunoSEQ multiplex PCR reads. The sample has 150,000 to 200,000 distinct CDR3 sequences; 85% to 95% are singletons. Sequencing used CD8+ T cells from PBMCs. This TCR derives from a human donor with multiple sclerosis.

The CDR3 here is CASSPRTDPEKLFF. In nucleotides, the CDR3 is TGTGCCAGCTCACCAAGAACTGATCCTGAAAAACTGTTTTTT. J is TRBJ1-4 and V is TRBV18, with D hard to call. V lost 2 bases, J lost 7 bases, and 11 bases lay in between. The CDR3 runs 14 residues. Germline V gene lookup returns CDR1 KGHSH and CDR2 LQKENI.